The sequence of this TCR beta chain was determined in a study of radiation and T cells in renal cell carcinoma. Measured with immunoSEQ multiplex PCR; TCRdb has only the in-frame clones, and not every one. The sample lists 15,000 to 20,000 clones, 64% occurring once. Treatment meaning: 15 Gy SBRT to primary tumor, nephrectomy 4 weeks later. The V gene lost 5 bases and the J gene lost 1 base, with 15 bases spanning the gap. CDR1 and CDR2 from the germline V gene are MDHEN and SYDVKM. The CDR3 is 16 residues long. The clonotype originates from a woman aged 70-85 years with renal cell carcinoma. The sequences come from tumor tissue, collected from a patient whose treatment included radiotherapy and nephrectomy. The V and J genes are TRBV28 and TRBJ1-3; TRBD1 might be the D (5 bases). The CDR3 spells CASSPHQGRSGNTIYF. The CDR3 nucleotides are TGTGCCAGCAGTCCCCACCAGGGTCGGTCTGGAAACACCATATATTTT.